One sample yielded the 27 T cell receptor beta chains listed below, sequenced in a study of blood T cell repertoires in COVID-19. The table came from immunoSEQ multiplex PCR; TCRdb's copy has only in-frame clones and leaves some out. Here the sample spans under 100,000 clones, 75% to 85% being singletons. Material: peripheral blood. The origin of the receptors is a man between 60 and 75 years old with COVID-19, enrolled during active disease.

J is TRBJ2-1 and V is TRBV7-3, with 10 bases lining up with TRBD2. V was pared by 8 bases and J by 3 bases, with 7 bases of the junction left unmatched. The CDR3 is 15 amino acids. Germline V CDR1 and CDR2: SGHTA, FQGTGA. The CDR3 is CASHPSGGGYNEQFF. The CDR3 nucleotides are TGTGCCAGCCACCCTAGCGGGGGAGGCTACAATGAGCAGTTCTTC.

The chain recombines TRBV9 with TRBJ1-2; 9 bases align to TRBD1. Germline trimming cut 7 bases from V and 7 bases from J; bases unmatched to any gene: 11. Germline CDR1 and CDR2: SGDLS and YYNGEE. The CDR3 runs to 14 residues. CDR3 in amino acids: CASQQGAKSLGYTF. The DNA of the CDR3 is TGTGCCAGCCAACAGGGGGCGAAATCTCTTGGCTACACCTTC.

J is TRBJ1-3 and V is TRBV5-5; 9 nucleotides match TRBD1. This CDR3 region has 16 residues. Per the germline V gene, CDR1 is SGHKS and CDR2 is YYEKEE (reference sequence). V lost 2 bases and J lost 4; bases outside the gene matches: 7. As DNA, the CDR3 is TGTGCCAGCAGCTTAACCGGGACAGGGCAAGGAAACACCATATATTTT. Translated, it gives CASSLTGTGQGNTIYF. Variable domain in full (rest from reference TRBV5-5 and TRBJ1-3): DAGVTQSPTHLIKTRGQQVTLRCSPISGHKSVSWYQQVLGQGPQFIFQYYEKEERGRGNFPDRFSARQFPNYSSELNVNALLLGDSALYLCASSLTGTGQGNTIYFGEGSWLTVV.

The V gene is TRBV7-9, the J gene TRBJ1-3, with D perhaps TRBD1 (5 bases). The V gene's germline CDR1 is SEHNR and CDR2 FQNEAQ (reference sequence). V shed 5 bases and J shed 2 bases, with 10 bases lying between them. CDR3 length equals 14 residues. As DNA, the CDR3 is TGTGCCAGCAGCCCCAGGGAAGCTGGAAACACCATATATTTT. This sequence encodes CASSPREAGNTIYF.

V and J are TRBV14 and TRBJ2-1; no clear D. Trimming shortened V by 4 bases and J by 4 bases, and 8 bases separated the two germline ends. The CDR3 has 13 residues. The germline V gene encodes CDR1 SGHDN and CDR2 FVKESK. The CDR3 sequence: CASSPVSYNEQFF. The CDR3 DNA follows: TGTGCCAGCAGCCCAGTCTCTTACAATGAGCAGTTCTTC.

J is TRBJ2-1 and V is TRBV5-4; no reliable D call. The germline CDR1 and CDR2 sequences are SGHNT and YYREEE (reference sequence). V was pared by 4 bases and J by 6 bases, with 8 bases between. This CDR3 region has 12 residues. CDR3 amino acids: CASSGDGNEQFF. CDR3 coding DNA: TGTGCCAGCAGCGGAGACGGCAATGAGCAGTTCTTC.

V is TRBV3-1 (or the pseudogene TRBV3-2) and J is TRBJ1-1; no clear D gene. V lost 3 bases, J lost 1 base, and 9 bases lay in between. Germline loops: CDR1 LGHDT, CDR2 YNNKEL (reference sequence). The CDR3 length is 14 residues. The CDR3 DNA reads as TGTGCCAGCAGCCAGCGTGACACGAACACTGAAGCTTTCTTT. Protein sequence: CASSQRDTNTEAFF.

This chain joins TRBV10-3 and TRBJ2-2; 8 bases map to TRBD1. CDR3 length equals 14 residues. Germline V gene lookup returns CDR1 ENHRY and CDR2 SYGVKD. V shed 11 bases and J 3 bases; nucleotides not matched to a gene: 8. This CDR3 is CAVQGDGDTGELFF. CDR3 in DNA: TGTGCCGTACAGGGGGACGGGGACACCGGGGAGCTGTTTTTT.

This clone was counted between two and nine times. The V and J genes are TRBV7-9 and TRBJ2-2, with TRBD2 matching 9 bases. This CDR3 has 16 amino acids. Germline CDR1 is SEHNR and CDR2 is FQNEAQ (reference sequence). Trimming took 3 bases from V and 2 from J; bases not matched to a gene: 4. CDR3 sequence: CASSFASGDNTGELFF. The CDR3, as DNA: TGTGCCAGCAGCTTTGCTAGCGGGGATAACACCGGGGAGCTGTTTTTT.

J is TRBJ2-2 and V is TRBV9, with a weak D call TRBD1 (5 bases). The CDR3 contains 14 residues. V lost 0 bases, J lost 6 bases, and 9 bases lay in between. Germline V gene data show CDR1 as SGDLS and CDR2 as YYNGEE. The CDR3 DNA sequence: TGTGCCAGCAGCGTAGCAGGGTCTCCCGGGGAGCTGTTTTTT. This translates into CASSVAGSPGELFF.

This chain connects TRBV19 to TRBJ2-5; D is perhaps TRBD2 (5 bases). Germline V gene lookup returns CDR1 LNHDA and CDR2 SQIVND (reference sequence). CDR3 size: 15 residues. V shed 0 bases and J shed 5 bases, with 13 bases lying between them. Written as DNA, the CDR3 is TGTGCCAGTAGTATAGATATGGCGGGCGGGGAGACCCAGTACTTC. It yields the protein CASSIDMAGGETQYF.

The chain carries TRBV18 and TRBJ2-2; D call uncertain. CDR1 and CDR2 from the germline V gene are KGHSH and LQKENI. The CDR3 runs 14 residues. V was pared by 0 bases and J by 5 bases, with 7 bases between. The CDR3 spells CASSPPQRTGELFF. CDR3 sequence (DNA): TGTGCCAGCTCACCACCTCAGAGGACCGGGGAGCTGTTTTTT. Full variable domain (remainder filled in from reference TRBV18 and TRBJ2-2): NAGVMQNPRHLVRRRGQEARLRCSPMKGHSHVYWYRQLPEEGLKFMVYLQKENIIDESGMPKERFSAEFPKEGPSILRIQQVVRGDSAAYFCASSPPQRTGELFFGEGSRLTVL.

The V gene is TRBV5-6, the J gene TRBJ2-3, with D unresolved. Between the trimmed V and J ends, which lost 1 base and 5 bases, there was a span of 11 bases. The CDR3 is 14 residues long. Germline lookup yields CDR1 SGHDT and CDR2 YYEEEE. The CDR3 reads CASSLSSPVDTQYF. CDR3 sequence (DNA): TGTGCCAGCAGCTTGTCCTCCCCCGTAGATACGCAGTATTTT.

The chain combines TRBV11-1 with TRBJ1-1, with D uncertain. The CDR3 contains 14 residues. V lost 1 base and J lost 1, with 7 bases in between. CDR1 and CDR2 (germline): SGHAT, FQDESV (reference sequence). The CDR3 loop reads CASSLVGGNTEAFF. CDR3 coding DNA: TGTGCCAGCAGCTTAGTAGGAGGGAACACTGAAGCTTTCTTT.

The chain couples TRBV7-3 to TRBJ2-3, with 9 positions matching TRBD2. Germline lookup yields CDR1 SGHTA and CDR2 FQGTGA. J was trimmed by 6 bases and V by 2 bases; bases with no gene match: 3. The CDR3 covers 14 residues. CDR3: CASSLLAGPDTQYF. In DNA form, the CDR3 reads TGTGCCAGCAGCTTACTAGCGGGGCCGGATACGCAGTATTTT.

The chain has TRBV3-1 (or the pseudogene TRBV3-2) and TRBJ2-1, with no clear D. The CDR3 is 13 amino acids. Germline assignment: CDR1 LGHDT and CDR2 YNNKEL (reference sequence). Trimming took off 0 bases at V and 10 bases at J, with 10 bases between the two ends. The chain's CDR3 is CASSQDGLREQFF. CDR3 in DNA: TGTGCCAGCAGCCAAGATGGGCTTCGGGAGCAGTTCTTC.

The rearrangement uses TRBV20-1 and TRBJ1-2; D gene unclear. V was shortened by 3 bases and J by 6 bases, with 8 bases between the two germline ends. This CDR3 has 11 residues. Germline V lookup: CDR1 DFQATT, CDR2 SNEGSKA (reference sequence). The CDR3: CSARSGNGYTF. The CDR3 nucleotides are TGCAGTGCTAGGTCGGGGAATGGCTACACCTTC.

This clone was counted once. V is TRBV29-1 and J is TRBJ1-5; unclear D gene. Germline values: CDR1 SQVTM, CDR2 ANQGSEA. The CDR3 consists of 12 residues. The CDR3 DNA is TGCAGTGTTCAGGTTAAGGATCAGCCCCAGCATTTT. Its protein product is CSVQVKDQPQHF. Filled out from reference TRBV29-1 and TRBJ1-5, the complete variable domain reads SAVISQKPSRDICQRGTSLTIQCQVDSQVTMMFWYRQQPGQSLTLIATANQGSEATYESGFVIDKFPISRPNLTFSTLTVSNMSPEDSSIYLCSVQVKDQPQHFGDGTRLSIL.

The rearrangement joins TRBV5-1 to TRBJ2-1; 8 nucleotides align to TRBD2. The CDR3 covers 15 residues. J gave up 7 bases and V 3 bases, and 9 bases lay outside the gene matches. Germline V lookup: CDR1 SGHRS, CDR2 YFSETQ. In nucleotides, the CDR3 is TGCGCCAGCAGCTCCTCCCCGGGAGGGCAGAATGAGCAGTTCTTC. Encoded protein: CASSSSPGGQNEQFF. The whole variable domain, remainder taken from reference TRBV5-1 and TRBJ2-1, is KAGVTQTPRYLIKTRGQQVTLSCSPISGHRSVSWYQQTPGQGLQFLFEYFSETQRNKGNFPGRFSGRQFSNSRSEMNVSTLELGDSALYLCASSSSPGGQNEQFFGPGTRLTVL.

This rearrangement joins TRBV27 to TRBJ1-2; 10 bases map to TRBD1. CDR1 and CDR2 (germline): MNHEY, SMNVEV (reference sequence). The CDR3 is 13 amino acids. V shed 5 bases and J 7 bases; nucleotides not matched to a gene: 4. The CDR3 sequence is CASSRQGAFGYTF. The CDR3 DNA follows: TGTGCCAGCAGTCGACAGGGGGCTTTTGGCTACACCTTC.

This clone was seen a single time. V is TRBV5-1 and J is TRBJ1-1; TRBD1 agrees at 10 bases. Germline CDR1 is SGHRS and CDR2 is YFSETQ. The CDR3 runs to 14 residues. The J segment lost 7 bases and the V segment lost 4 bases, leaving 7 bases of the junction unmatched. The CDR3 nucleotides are TGCGCCAGCAGCGGACAGGGGGGGCAAGTTGAAGCTTTCTTT. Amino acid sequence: CASSGQGGQVEAFF.

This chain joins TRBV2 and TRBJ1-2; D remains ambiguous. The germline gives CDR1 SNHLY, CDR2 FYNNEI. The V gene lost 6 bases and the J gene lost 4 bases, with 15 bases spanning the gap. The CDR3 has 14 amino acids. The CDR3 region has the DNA TGTGCCAGCAGGCCTGAGTCCCTTCGCTATGGCTACACCTTC. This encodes CASRPESLRYGYTF.

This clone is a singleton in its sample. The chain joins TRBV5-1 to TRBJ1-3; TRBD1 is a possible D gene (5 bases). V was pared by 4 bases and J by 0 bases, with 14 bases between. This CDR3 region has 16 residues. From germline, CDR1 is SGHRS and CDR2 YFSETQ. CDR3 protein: CASSSTGGISGNTIYF. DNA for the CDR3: TGCGCCAGCAGCAGCACCGGGGGAATCTCTGGAAACACCATATATTTT.

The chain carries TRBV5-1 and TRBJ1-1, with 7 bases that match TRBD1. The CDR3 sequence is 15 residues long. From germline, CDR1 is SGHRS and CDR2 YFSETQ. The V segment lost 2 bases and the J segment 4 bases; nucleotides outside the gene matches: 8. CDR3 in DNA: TGCGCCAGCAGCTTTCAGACAGGGACGGTCACTGAAGCTTTCTTT. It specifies CASSFQTGTVTEAFF.

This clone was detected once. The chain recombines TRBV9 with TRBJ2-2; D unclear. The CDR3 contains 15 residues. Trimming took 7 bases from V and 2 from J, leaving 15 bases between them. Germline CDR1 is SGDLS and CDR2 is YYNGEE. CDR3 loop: CASGRPAPNTGELFF. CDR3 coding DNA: TGTGCCAGCGGGCGCCCGGCACCAAACACCGGGGAGCTGTTTTTT.

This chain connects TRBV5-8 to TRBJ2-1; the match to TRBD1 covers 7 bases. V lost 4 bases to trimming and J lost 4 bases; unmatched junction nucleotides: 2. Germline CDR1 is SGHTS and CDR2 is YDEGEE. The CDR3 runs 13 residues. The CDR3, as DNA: TGTGCCAGCAGCCGGGACAGTTACAATGAGCAGTTCTTC. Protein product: CASSRDSYNEQFF.

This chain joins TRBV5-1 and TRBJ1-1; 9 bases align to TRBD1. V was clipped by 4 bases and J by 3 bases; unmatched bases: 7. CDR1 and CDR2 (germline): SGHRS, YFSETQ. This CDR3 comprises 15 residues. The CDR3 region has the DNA TGCGCCAGCAGCCCGGGGGACAGGGATTACACTGAAGCTTTCTTT. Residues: CASSPGDRDYTEAFF.